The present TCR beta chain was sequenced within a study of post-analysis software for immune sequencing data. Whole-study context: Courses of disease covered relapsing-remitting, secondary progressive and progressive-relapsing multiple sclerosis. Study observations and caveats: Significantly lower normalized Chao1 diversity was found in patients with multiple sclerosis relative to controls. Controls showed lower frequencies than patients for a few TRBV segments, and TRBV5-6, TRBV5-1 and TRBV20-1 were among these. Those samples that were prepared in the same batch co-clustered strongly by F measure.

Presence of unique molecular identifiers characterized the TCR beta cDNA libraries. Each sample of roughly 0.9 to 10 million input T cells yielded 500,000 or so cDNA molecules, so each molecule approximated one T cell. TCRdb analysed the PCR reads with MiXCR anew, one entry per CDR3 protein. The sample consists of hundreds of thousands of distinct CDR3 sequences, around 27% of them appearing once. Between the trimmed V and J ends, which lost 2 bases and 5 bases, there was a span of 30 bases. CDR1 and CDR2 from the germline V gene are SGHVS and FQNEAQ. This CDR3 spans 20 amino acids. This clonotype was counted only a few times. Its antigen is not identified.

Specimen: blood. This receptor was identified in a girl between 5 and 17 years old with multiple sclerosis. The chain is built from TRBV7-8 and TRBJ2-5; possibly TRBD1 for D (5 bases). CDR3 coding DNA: TGTGCCAGCAGCTTAACTTATGGGGCTCGGAAGCAGAGGTCTATCGAGACCCAGTACTTC. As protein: CASSLTYGARKQRSIETQYF.